Sequencing of this TCR beta chain was carried out in a study of follicular helper T cells after annual influenza vaccination. Study in general: Sampling occurred days 0, 7 and 28 after each influenza vaccination. Notes on the study in general: Recurrent ICOS+CD38+ cTfh clonotypes included tetramer and AIM influenza-specific ones. Day 7 ICOS+CD38+ clones later appeared mostly in ICOS-CD38- cTfh.

Comments on this clone: Antigen: not known.

The CDR3 sequence is 14 residues long. Germline CDR1 is MNHEY and CDR2 is SMNVEV (reference sequence). Trimming left V 0 bases short and J 8 bases short, with 11 bases between. The time point here: 2014-2015 season, pre-vaccination. Sorted blood CD4 subsets were sequenced before and after adults received seasonal inactivated influenza vaccine. Profiling relied on immunoSEQ multiplex PCR, and the TCRdb table lists in-frame clones only, not all of them. The repertoire holds around 10,000 clones, with around 84% as singletons. The chain has TRBV27 and TRBJ2-1, with D possibly being TRBD1 (6 bases). The receptor's source is an adult who received the influenza vaccine. Sequenced here: CXCR5- memory CD4+ T cells sorted from blood, sampled on the day of influenza vaccination. CDR3 protein: CASSLSYRVDEQFF. The CDR3 DNA reads as TGTGCCAGCAGTTTATCGTACAGGGTGGATGAGCAGTTCTTC.